One TCR beta chain is described in this entry. What it binds is unknown. One entry per CDR3 protein results from TCRdb running MiXCR on the reads. The sample lists about 460,000 distinct CDR3 sequences; roughly 10% were seen once. This record comes from a study of T cell repertoires in cytomegalovirus infection. Study context: The public TCR beta signatures pointed to both CMV infection and matching HLA type. Findings and caveats of the study: In two of eight donors, the top clonotype was HLA-C-restricted CMV-specific. Identification of carriers of CMV plus the relevant HLA was achieved through cumulative public TCR beta family frequency.

The receptor comes from a human donor in good health (CMV status not recorded). Some clones in this sample may be carry-over from other donors' samples. The sequencing input was PBMCs.

CDR3 amino acids: CASSYFEVAGNTGELFF. CDR3 DNA sequence: TGTGCCAGCAGTTACTTTGAGGTCGCGGGGAACACCGGGGAGCTGTTTTTT. The chain uses TRBV6-5 and TRBJ2-2; tentative D call: TRBD2 (5 bases). Between the trimmed V and J ends, which lost 1 base and 1 base, there was a span of 13 bases. The CDR3 sequence is 17 residues long. In germline, CDR1 is MNHEY, CDR2 SVGAGI.